This TCR beta chain was recorded in a study of blood T cell repertoires in COVID-19. Study background: The United States, Italy and Spain supplied acute and convalescent COVID-19 samples. T cells, B-cell-depleted T cells, or PBMCs provided the cDNA or gDNA that served as material.

Looked up from germline, CDR1 is MNHEY and CDR2 is SVGAGI. V was clipped by 6 bases and J by 1 base, with 15 bases between them. This CDR3 contains 15 residues. Per the authors' pipeline: Estimation of nucleated cell counts was performed using reference gene primer amplification. Measured with immunoSEQ multiplex PCR; TCRdb has only the in-frame clones, and not every one. V, J and clone size were drawn from that table, and D and trimming were deduced from the DNA. Of some 41,000 clones listed, 90% are singletons. The TCR sequence derives from a human donor in a cohort sampled during active COVID-19. Sequencing was performed on peripheral blood. This chain connects TRBV6-5 to TRBJ1-2; D ambiguous. The DNA for the CDR3 is TGTGCCAGCAGGTCCCTAGGTCTCCGTAACTATGGCTACACCTTC. Translated, it gives CASRSLGLRNYGYTF.